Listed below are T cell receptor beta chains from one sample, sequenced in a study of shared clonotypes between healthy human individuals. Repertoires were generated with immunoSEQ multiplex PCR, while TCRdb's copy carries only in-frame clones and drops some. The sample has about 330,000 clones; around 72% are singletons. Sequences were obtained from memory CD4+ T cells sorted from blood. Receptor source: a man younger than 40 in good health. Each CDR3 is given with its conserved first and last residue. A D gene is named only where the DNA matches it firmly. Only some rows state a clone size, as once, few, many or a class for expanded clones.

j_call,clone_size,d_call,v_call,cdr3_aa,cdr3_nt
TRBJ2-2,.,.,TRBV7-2,CASSLDWGSGGELFF,TGTGCCAGCAGCTTAGATTGGGGGTCCGGCGGGGAGCTGTTTTTT
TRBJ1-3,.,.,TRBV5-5,CASSLGGITPGNTIYF,TGTGCCAGCAGCTTGGGGGGTATCACTCCTGGAAACACCATATATTTT
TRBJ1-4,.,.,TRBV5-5,CASSGPSNEKLFF,TGTGCCAGCAGCGGACCTTCTAATGAAAAACTGTTTTTT
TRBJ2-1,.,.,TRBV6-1,CASSDRRDTQSKFF,TGTGCCAGCAGTGACCGCCGGGACACCCAGAGTAAGTTCTTC
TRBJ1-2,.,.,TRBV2,CASSDPLGGYTF,TGTGCCAGCAGCGACCCTCTGGGTGGCTACACCTTC
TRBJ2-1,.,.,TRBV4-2,CASSQGFERSDNEQFF,TGTGCCAGCAGCCAAGGATTTGAGAGGTCGGACAATGAGCAGTTCTTC
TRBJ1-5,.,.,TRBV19,CASSRSTTSNQPQHF,TGTGCCAGTAGTAGGTCCACCACTAGCAATCAGCCCCAGCATTTT
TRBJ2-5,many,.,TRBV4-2,CASSQDGLETQYF,TGTGCCAGCAGCCAAGATGGACTAGAGACCCAGTACTTC
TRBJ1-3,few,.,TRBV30,CAWSVGGGSGNTIYF,TGTGCCTGGAGTGTCGGAGGGGGCTCTGGAAACACCATATATTTT
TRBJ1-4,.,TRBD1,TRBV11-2,CASSLDPFGQGNEKLFF,TGTGCCAGCAGCTTAGATCCGTTTGGACAGGGTAATGAAAAACTGTTTTTT
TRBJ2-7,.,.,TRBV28,CASSLIGNGYEQYF,TGTGCCAGCAGTTTGATCGGGAATGGCTACGAGCAGTACTTC
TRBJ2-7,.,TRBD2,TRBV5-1,CASSPLAGVTYEQYF,TGCGCCAGCAGCCCTCTAGCGGGAGTGACCTACGAGCAGTACTTC
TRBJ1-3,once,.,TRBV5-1,CASTDSIGNTIYF,TGCGCCAGCACGGACAGCATCGGAAACACCATATATTTT
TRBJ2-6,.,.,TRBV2,CASNTRPSNVLTF,TGTGCCAGCAACACCCGGCCGTCTAACGTCCTGACTTTC
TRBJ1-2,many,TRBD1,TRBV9,CASSVEGAYGYTF,TGTGCCAGCAGCGTAGAGGGGGCCTATGGCTACACCTTC
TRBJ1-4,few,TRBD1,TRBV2,CATQGEFEKLFF,TGTGCCACACAGGGGGAGTTTGAAAAACTGTTTTTT
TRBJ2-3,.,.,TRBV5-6,CASSGDFGTQYF,TGTGCCAGCAGTGGGGACTTCGGGACGCAGTATTTT
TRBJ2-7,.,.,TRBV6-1,CASRQGGRSYEQYF,TGTGCCAGCAGGCAGGGGGGAAGGTCCTACGAGCAGTACTTC
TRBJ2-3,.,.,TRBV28,CASSLRRALLTDTQYF,TGTGCCAGCAGTTTAAGGAGGGCCTTACTCACAGATACGCAGTATTTT
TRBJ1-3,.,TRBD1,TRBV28,CASRETGGVNTIYF,TGTGCCAGCAGAGAAACAGGGGGCGTAAACACCATATATTTT
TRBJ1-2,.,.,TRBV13,CASSFEGRGGYTF,TGTGCCAGCAGCTTCGAGGGCCGGGGGGGCTACACCTTC
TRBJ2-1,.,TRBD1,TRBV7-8,CASSSRPGTAGYNEQFF,TGTGCCAGCAGCTCCAGACCCGGGACAGCCGGATACAATGAGCAGTTCTTC
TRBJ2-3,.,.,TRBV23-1,CASSQLHDTDTQYF,TGCGCCAGCAGTCAATTACACGACACAGATACGCAGTATTTT
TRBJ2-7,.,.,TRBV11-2,CASSLLALEQYF,TGTGCCAGCAGCTTATTAGCACTCGAGCAGTACTTC
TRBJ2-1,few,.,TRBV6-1,CASILRQSSYNEQFF,TGTGCCAGCATCCTGAGACAGAGCTCCTACAATGAGCAGTTCTTC
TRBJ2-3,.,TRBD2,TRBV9,CASSVGPGTSGTDTQYF,TGTGCCAGCAGCGTGGGGCCCGGGACTAGCGGCACAGATACGCAGTATTTT
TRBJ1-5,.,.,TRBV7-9,CASSSRTLEYSNQPQHF,TGTGCCAGCAGCTCTAGGACGTTGGAGTATAGCAATCAGCCCCAGCATTTT
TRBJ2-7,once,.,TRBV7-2,CASSHGSYEQYF,TGTGCCAGCAGCCATGGGTCGTACGAGCAGTACTTC
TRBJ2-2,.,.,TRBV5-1,CASVLSGTLNTGELFF,TGCGCCAGCGTATTGTCCGGGACTCTGAACACCGGGGAGCTGTTTTTT
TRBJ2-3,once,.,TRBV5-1,CASSGGSSSTQYF,TGCGCCAGCAGCGGGGGTTCCAGCTCTACGCAGTATTTT
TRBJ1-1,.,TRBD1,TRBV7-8,CASSSDRGVRAEAFF,TGTGCCAGCAGCTCGGACAGGGGGGTGAGGGCTGAAGCTTTCTTT
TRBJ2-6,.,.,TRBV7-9,CASFDAGSGFSSGANVLTF,TGTGCCAGCTTTGATGCGGGTAGCGGATTTAGCTCTGGGGCCAACGTCCTGACTTTC
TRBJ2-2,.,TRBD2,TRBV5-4,CASSLWPSGRLSGELFF,TGTGCCAGCAGCTTGTGGCCTAGCGGGAGGTTATCCGGGGAGCTGTTTTTT
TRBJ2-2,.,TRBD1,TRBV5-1,CASTHGTGTNTGELFF,TGCGCCAGCACCCACGGGACAGGGACGAACACCGGGGAGCTGTTTTTT
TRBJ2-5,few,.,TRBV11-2,CASSLVGSETQYF,TGTGCCAGCAGCTTAGTAGGGTCGGAGACCCAGTACTTC
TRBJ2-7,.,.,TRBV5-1,CASSLPTGYEQYF,TGCGCCAGCAGCTTACCGACAGGTTACGAGCAGTACTTC
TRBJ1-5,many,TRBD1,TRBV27,CASRRTGPNQPQHF,TGTGCCAGCAGACGGACAGGTCCCAATCAGCCCCAGCATTTT
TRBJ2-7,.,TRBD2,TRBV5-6,CASSAGLGLYEQYF,TGTGCCAGCAGCGCCGGACTAGGCCTCTACGAGCAGTACTTC
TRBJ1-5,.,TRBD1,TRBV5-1,CASSSGTGEPQHF,TGCGCCAGCAGCTCCGGGACAGGAGAGCCCCAGCATTTT
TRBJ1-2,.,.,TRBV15,CATSRDHYGYTF,TGTGCCACCAGCAGAGATCACTATGGCTACACCTTC
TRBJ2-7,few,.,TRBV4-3,CASSQGPLYEQYF,TGCGCCAGCAGCCAAGGCCCTCTTTACGAGCAGTACTTC
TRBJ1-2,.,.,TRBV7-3,CASSAYGVDGYTF,TGTGCCAGCAGCGCGTACGGGGTAGATGGCTACACCTTC
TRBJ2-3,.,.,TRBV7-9,CASSFSGKTDTQYF,TGTGCCAGCAGCTTCTCTGGGAAAACAGATACGCAGTATTTT
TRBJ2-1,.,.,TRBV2,CASPPIGDWNEQFF,TGTGCCAGCCCCCCAATTGGGGATTGGAATGAGCAGTTCTTC
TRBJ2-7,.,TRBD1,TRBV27,CASSRQGLPYEQYF,TGTGCCAGCAGTCGACAGGGGCTTCCCTACGAGCAGTACTTC
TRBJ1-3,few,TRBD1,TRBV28,CASSLTGTGRLGNTIYF,TGTGCCAGCAGCCTAACGGGGACAGGGCGGTTGGGAAACACCATATATTTT
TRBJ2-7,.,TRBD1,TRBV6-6,CASSLDRGAEQYF,TGTGCCAGCAGTTTGGACAGGGGGGCCGAGCAGTACTTC
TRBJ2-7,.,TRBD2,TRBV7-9,CASSLSSGSYEQYF,TGTGCCAGCAGCCTATCTAGCGGGAGCTACGAGCAGTACTTC
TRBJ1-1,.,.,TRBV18,CASSPSQAEAFF,TGTGCCAGCTCACCTTCACAGGCTGAAGCTTTCTTT